The present T cell receptor (beta chain) was sequenced within a study of blood T cell repertoires in COVID-19. As for the study in general: Samples taken during acute and convalescent COVID-19 were collected in the United States, Italy and Spain.

Trimming at V came to 5 bases and at J to 8 bases, leaving 14 bases not matched to a gene. Germline CDR1 is SEHNR and CDR2 is FQNEAQ (reference sequence). CDR3 length equals 16 residues. Profiling relied on immunoSEQ multiplex PCR, and the TCRdb table lists in-frame clones only, not all of them. The data contain some 250,000 clones, around 87% of them singletons. This clone has more than one count but fewer than ten. The sequenced sample was peripheral blood. The V call is TRBV7-9, the J call TRBJ1-4; 7 bases are shared with TRBD1. The receptor's source is a woman in her 30s who had recovered from COVID-19. The CDR3 here is CASSPAGTGDWEKLFF. The DNA of the CDR3 is TGTGCCAGCAGCCCTGCGGGAACAGGGGACTGGGAAAAACTGTTTTTT. The variable domain in full, with the rest retrieved from reference TRBV7-9 and TRBJ1-4, is DTGVSQNPRHKITKRGQNVTFRCDPISEHNRLYWYRQTLGQGPEFLTYFQNEAQLEKSRLLSDRFSAERPKGSFSTLEIQRTEQGDSAMYLCASSPAGTGDWEKLFFGSGTQLSVL.